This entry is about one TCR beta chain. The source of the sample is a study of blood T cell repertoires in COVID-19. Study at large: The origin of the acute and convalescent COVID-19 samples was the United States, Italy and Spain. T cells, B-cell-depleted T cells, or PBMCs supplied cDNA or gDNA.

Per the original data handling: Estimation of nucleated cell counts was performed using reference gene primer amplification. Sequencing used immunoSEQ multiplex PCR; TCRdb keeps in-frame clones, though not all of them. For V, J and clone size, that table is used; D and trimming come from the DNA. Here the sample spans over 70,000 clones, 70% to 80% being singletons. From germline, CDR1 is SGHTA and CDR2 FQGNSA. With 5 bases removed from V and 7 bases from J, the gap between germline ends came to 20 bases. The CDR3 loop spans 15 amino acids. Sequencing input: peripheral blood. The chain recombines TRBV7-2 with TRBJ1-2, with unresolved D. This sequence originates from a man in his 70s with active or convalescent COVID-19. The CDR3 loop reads CASSKPRGMAPGYTF. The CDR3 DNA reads TGTGCCAGCAGCAAGCCCCGGGGAATGGCCCCTGGCTACACCTTC.